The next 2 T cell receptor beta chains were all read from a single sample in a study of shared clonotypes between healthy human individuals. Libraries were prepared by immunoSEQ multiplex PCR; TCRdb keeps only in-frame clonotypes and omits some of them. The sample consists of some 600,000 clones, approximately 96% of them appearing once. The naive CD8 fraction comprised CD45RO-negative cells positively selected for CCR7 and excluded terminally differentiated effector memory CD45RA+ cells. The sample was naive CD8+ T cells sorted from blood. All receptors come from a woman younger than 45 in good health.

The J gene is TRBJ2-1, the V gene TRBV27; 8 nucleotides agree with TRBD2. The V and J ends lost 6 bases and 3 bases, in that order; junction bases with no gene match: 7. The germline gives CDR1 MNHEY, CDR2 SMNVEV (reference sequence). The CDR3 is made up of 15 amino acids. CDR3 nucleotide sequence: TGTGCCAGCAGCCCTACTAGCGGACACTACAATGAGCAGTTCTTC. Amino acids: CASSPTSGHYNEQFF.

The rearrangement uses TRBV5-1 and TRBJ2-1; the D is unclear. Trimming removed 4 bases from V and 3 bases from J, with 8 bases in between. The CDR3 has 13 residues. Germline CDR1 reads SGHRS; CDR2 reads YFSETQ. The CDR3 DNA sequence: TGCGCCAGCAGCGGCGAAGTCTACAATGAGCAGTTCTTC. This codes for CASSGEVYNEQFF. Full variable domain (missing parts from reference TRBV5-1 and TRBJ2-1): KAGVTQTPRYLIKTRGQQVTLSCSPISGHRSVSWYQQTPGQGLQFLFEYFSETQRNKGNFPGRFSGRQFSNSRSEMNVSTLELGDSALYLCASSGEVYNEQFFGPGTRLTVL.